The rows below give T cell receptor beta chains drawn from one sample of a study of blood T cell repertoires in COVID-19. Libraries were prepared by immunoSEQ multiplex PCR; TCRdb keeps only in-frame clonotypes and omits some of them. The sample has 100,000 to 150,000 clones; 85% to 90% are singletons. The specimen was peripheral blood. Source of these receptors: an elderly woman with acute or convalescent COVID-19. Both conserved end residues are part of each CDR3. The D gene is left open where the match is weak. Clone size, where shown, is once, few, many, or a class for clones that have expanded.

J gene,D gene,V gene,clone size,CDR3 DNA,CDR3 protein
TRBJ2-5,-,TRBV7-3,few,TGTGCCAGCAGCTTAAGGCGGGAAGAGACCCAGTACTTC,CASSLRREETQYF
TRBJ1-2,TRBD1,TRBV6-5,once,TGTGCCAGCAGCCTCGGGACAGGGTATGGCTACACCTTC,CASSLGTGYGYTF
TRBJ1-1,TRBD1,TRBV7-9,few,TGTGCCAGCAGCTTATACACAGGGGGAAATACTGAAGCTTTCTTT,CASSLYTGGNTEAFF
TRBJ1-1,-,TRBV19,-,TGTGCCAGTAAGCACAGGACCATGAACACTGAAGCTTTCTTT,CASKHRTMNTEAFF
TRBJ2-1,-,TRBV2,-,TGTGCCAGCAGTGATGACTGGAGCTCCTACAATGAGCAGTTCTTC,CASSDDWSSYNEQFF
TRBJ1-1,TRBD1,TRBV27,few,TGTGCCAGCACTCTGAACCCGGGACAGGGGATGAACACTGAAGCTTTCTTT,CASTLNPGQGMNTEAFF
TRBJ1-2,-,TRBV6-5,-,TGTGCCAGCGGCAGGACAGCTAACTATGGCTACACCTTC,CASGRTANYGYTF
TRBJ2-1,TRBD1,TRBV19,-,TGTGCCAGTAATGCTCCGGGACAGGGGAAGTTTGAGCAGTTCTTC,CASNAPGQGKFEQFF
TRBJ1-2,-,TRBV19,-,TGTGCCAGTAGTATAGATCGACAGCAGACCTACGGCTACACCTTC,CASSIDRQQTYGYTF
TRBJ1-5,-,TRBV19,-,TGTGCCAGTAGTGATGACTTCCGTCAGCCCCAGCATTTT,CASSDDFRQPQHF
TRBJ1-4,TRBD1,TRBV9,-,TGTGCCAGCAGCGAACACAGGGGGCGCGCTGAAAAACTGTTTTTT,CASSEHRGRAEKLFF
TRBJ1-5,TRBD1,TRBV7-8,-,TGTGCCAGCGGGGACAGGGCTTATAGCAATCAGCCCCAGCATTTT,CASGDRAYSNQPQHF
TRBJ1-5,TRBD1,TRBV5-1,-,TGCGCCAGCAGCTTACAGGGGCAAGGCAATCAGCCCCAGCATTTT,CASSLQGQGNQPQHF
TRBJ1-2,-,TRBV9,-,TGTGCCAGCAGCGCCCAGCAGGGCTATGGCTACACCTTC,CASSAQQGYGYTF
TRBJ2-3,TRBD2,TRBV29-1,-,TGCAGCGTTGCGTCCAGCGGGGGGGCGGATGGAACAGATACGCAGTATTTT,CSVASSGGADGTDTQYF
TRBJ1-5,-,TRBV7-9,once,TGTGCCAGCAGCTTGGGGGGTGGCGGTCAGCCCCAGCATTTT,CASSLGGGGQPQHF
TRBJ1-3,TRBD1,TRBV6-5,-,TGTGCCAGCAGATCAGGGGGCAGTGGAAACACCATATATTTT,CASRSGGSGNTIYF
TRBJ1-2,TRBD1,TRBV18,-,TGTGCCAGCTCACCAAGGACAGGGGTGGAGGGCTACACCTTC,CASSPRTGVEGYTF
TRBJ1-1,-,TRBV7-9,-,TGTGCCAGCAGCCAACAAAACCTAGCTTTCTTT,CASSQQNLAFF
TRBJ2-1,-,TRBV12-3/TRBV12-4,-,TGTGCCAGCACCAGGAACTCCTACAATGAGCAGTTCTTC,CASTRNSYNEQFF
TRBJ2-5,-,TRBV18,-,TGTGCCAGCCAACGGGGGGCTCAAGAGACCCAGTACTTC,CASQRGAQETQYF
TRBJ1-1,-,TRBV7-9,-,TGTGCCAGCAGCTTAGCGACCTCATTCGGGTTTTTCTTT,CASSLATSFGFFF
TRBJ1-2,TRBD1,TRBV12-3/TRBV12-4,-,TGTGCCAGCAGCGGACAGGCCGTCTATGGCTACACCTTC,CASSGQAVYGYTF
TRBJ2-1,-,TRBV11-2,-,TGTGCCAGCAGCCCGCAGGGTCTCTCCTACAATGAGCAGTTCTTC,CASSPQGLSYNEQFF
TRBJ2-5,TRBD2,TRBV10-3,-,TGTGCCATCAGTGAGATCGGCGGGGGGCCTTCCGAGACCCAGTACTTC,CAISEIGGGPSETQYF
TRBJ2-7,-,TRBV11-2,-,TGTGCCAGCACCCCGAGATCGATCACGCGCGAGCAGTACTTC,CASTPRSITREQYF
TRBJ1-1,-,TRBV5-1,-,TGCGCCAGCAGCTTGGTACAATCCCTGAACACTGAAGCTTTCTTT,CASSLVQSLNTEAFF
TRBJ1-1,-,TRBV24-1,once,TGTGCCACCACGAAAGGAGAGAACACTGAAGCTTTCTTT,CATTKGENTEAFF
TRBJ2-2,-,TRBV15,-,TGTGCCACCAGCAACAGGGACACCGGGGAGCTGTTTTTT,CATSNRDTGELFF
TRBJ1-1,TRBD1,TRBV18,-,TGTGCCAGCTCATCCGGGGGACAGGGGAAAGGAGCTTTCTTT,CASSSGGQGKGAFF
TRBJ2-1,-,TRBV5-1,-,TGCGCCAGCAGCTCGCGGGCCGACAATGAGCAGTTCTTC,CASSSRADNEQFF
TRBJ2-7,-,TRBV7-2,-,TGTGCCAGCAGCTTAGATCGACAGGCTAAAGTCTACGAGCAGTACTTC,CASSLDRQAKVYEQYF
TRBJ1-3,-,TRBV5-1,-,TGCGCCAGCAGCTTGGGGGCCAGCTCTGGAAACACCATATATTTT,CASSLGASSGNTIYF
TRBJ1-1,-,TRBV10-3,-,TGTGCCATCAGAGTGGGCGTGAACACTGAAGCTTTCTTT,CAIRVGVNTEAFF
TRBJ1-2,-,TRBV27,-,TGTGCCAGCAGTTTATCGGCAGGGATTAACTATGGCTACACCTTC,CASSLSAGINYGYTF
TRBJ1-3,TRBD1,TRBV2,-,TGTGCCAGCAGTGGACAGACAGGGGTCGGAAACACCATATATTTT,CASSGQTGVGNTIYF
TRBJ1-5,TRBD1,TRBV7-2,once,TGTGCCAGCAGCTTAGAATATGGACAGGATGGGCCCCAGCATTTT,CASSLEYGQDGPQHF
TRBJ1-1,TRBD1,TRBV5-6,-,TGTGCCAGCAGCTCAACAGGGGGTCGTCCTGAAGCTTTCTTT,CASSSTGGRPEAFF
TRBJ1-5,-,TRBV27,-,TGTGCCACCAGCTTGTCCACGACGGGTCAGCCCCAGCATTTT,CATSLSTTGQPQHF
TRBJ1-1,-,TRBV5-1,-,TGCGCCAGCAGCGGGATTGCTCAGGGAAACACTGAAGCTTTCTTT,CASSGIAQGNTEAFF
TRBJ1-6,-,TRBV27,-,TGTGCCAGCAGTTTATCGCCGACAGGTCATAATTCACCCCTCCACTTT,CASSLSPTGHNSPLHF
TRBJ2-3,-,TRBV2,-,TGTGCCAGCAGTCGGAGTGCAGATACGCAGTATTTT,CASSRSADTQYF
TRBJ2-2,-,TRBV28,-,TGTGCCAGCAGTCCGCACAGGAACACCGGGGAGCTGTTTTTT,CASSPHRNTGELFF
TRBJ1-3,-,TRBV7-2,-,TGTGCCAGCAGCCCGAGTGGTGCATCTGGAAACACCATATATTTT,CASSPSGASGNTIYF
TRBJ1-2,-,TRBV7-9,-,TGTGCCAGCAGCTTAGTTCCGGGTTTTTCAATTAACTATGGCTACACCTTC,CASSLVPGFSINYGYTF
TRBJ1-4,-,TRBV5-1,-,TGCGCCAGCTCGCTACTGACAGCGGGTGGTGAAAAACTGTTTTTT,CASSLLTAGGEKLFF
TRBJ1-3,TRBD1,TRBV28,-,TGTGCCAGCAGTCCCGTTTTAGGGACAGGGGATGGAAACACCATATATTTT,CASSPVLGTGDGNTIYF